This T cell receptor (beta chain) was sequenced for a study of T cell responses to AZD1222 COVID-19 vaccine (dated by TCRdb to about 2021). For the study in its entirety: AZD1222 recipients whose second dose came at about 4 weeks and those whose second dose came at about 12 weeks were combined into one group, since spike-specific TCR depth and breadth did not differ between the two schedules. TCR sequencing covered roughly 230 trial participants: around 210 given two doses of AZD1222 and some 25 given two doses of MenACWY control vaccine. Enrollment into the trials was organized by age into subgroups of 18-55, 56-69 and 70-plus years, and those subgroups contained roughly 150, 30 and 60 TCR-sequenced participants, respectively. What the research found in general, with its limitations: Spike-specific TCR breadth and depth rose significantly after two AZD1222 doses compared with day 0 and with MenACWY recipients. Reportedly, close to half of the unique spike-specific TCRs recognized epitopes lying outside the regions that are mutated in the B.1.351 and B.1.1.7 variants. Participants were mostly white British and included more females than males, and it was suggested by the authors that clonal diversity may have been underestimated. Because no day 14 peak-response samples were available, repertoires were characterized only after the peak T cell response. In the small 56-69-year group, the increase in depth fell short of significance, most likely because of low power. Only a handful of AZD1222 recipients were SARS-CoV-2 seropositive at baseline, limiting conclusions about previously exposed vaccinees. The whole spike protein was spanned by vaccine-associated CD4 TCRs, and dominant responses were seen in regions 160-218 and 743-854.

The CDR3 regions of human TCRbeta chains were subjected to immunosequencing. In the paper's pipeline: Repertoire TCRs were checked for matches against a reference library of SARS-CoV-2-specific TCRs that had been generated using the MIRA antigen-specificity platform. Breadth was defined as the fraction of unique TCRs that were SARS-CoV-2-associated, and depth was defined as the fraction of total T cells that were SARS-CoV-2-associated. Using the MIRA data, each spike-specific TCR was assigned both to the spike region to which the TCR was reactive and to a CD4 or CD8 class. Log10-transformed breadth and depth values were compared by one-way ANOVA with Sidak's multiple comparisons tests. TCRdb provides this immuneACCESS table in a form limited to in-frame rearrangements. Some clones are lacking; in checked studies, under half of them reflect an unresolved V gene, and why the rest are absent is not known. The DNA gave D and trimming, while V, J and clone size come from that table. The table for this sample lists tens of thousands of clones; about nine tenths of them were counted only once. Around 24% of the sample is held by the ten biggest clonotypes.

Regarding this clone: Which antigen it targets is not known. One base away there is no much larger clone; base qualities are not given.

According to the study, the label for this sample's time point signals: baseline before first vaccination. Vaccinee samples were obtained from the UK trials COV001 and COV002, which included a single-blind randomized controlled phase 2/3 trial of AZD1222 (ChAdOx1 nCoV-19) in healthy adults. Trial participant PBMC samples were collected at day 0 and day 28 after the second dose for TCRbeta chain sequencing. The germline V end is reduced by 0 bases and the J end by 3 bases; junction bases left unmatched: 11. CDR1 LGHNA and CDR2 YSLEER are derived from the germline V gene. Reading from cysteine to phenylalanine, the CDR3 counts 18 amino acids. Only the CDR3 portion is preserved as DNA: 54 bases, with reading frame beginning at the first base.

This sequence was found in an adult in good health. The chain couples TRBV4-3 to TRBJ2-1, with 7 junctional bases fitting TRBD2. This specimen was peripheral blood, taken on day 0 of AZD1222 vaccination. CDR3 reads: CASSQDLPGGGLYNEQFF. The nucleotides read TGCGCCAGCAGCCAAGATCTTCCAGGCGGGGGTCTCTACAATGAGCAGTTCTTC.